This T cell receptor (beta chain) was found in a study of blood T cell repertoires in COVID-19. Per the authors' pipeline: Reference gene primer amplification in the assay estimated nucleated cell counts. Sequencing used immunoSEQ multiplex PCR; TCRdb keeps in-frame clones, though not all of them. V and J calls and clone size are copied from that table; D and trimming were computed from the DNA. Of 450,000 to 600,000 clones listed, about nine tenths are singletons. Assignment of participants to cohorts was predicated upon participant-reported clinical history. The V end was cut by 1 base, the J end by 5 bases, with 14 bases between. The CDR3 runs to 14 residues. The V gene's germline CDR1 is GTSNPN and CDR2 SVGIG (reference sequence).

This TCR derives from a woman between 18 and 30 years old who had recovered from COVID-19. The V gene is TRBV30, the J gene TRBJ2-5; D is possibly TRBD1 (6 bases). Sequenced sample: PBMCs or T cells enriched from blood (not recorded which). CDR3 nucleotide sequence: TGTGCCTGGAGTGAAGGCAGGGGTTTGGAGACCCAGTACTTC. Translated, it gives CAWSEGRGLETQYF. The variable domain in full, completed from reference TRBV30 and TRBJ2-5, reads SQTIHQWPATLVQPVGSPLSLECTVEGTSNPNLYWYRQAAGRGLQLLFYSVGIGQISSEVPQNLSASRPQDRQFILSSKKLLLSDSGFYLCAWSEGRGLETQYFGPGTRLLVL.